This TCR beta chain was retrieved from a study of blood T cells in healthy people across ages. Study-level points and caveats: Age advanced and TCR beta diversity per million T cells fell, roughly linearly. Aged donors had fewer naive CD4+ cells and lower diversity than long-lived donors.

PCR was performed a second time for about 7 to 12 cycles using a sample-barcoded 5' primer and a J-beta primer mix. MiXCR, applied by TCRdb to the 5' RACE reads, yields one record per CDR3 protein. The table has 1.5 million to 2 million distinct CDR3 sequences, around half seen once. Peripheral blood, roughly 9.3 milliliters per donor, was collected. No fewer than 5.5 micrograms of total RNA were isolated from every sample. The CDR3 is 9 residues long. Trimming removed 5 bases at V and 8 bases at J, with 6 bases between. Germline V gives CDR1 DFQATT, CDR2 SNEGSKA (reference sequence). Regarding this clonotype: Its antigen is unknown.

This clonotype originated in a woman aged 40 to 50 in good health. The sample comprised blood. The V call is TRBV20-1, the J call TRBJ1-1; D not resolved. Written as DNA, the CDR3 is TGCAGTGCTCTTCCAGAAGCTTTCTTT. The encoded protein is CSALPEAFF.